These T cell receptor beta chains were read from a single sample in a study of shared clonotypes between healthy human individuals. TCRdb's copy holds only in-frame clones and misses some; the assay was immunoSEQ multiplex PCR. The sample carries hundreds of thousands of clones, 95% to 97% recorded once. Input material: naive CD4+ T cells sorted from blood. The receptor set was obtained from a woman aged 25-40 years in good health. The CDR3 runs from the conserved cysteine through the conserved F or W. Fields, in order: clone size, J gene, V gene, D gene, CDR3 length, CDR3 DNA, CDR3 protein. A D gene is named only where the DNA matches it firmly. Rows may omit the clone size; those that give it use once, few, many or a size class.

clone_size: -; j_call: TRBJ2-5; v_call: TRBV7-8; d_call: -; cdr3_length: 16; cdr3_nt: TGTGCCAGCAGCTTAGAGGGCCAGAAATACCAAGAGACCCAGTACTTC; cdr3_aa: CASSLEGQKYQETQYF
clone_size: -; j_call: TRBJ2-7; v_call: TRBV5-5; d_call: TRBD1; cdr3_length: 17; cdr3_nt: TGTGCCAGCAGCTTTCGCGGGACAGGGGGTACTGGCTACGAGCAGTACTTC; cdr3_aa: CASSFRGTGGTGYEQYF
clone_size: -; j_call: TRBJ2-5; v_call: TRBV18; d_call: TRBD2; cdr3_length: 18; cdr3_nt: TGTGCCAGCTCAAACAGTGGCGGGAGATCCGGGGGCCAAGAGACCCAGTACTTC; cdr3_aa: CASSNSGGRSGGQETQYF
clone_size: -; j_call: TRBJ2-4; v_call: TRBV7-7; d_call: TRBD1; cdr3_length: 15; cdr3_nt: TGTGCCAGCAGCCGCCGGGACAGAGCCAAAAACATTCAGTACTTC; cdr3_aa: CASSRRDRAKNIQYF
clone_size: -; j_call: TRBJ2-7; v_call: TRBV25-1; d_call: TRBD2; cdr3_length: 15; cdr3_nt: TGTGCCAGCAGTGACCTAGCGGGCGGAGCCTACGAGCAGTACTTC; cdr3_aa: CASSDLAGGAYEQYF
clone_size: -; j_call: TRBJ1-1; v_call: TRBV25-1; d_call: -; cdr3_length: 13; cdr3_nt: TGTGCCAGCAGTGAGGGGGGGAACACTGAAGCTTTCTTT; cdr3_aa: CASSEGGNTEAFF
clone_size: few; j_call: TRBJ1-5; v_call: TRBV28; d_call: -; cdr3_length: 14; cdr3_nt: TGTGCCAGCAGTTTAGCGGGCGGGTCCCAGCCCCAGCATTTT; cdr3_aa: CASSLAGGSQPQHF
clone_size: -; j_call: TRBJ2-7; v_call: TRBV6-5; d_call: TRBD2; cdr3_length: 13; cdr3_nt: TGTGCCAGCAGCCGCGGGAGAGCCTACGAGCAGTACTTC; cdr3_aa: CASSRGRAYEQYF
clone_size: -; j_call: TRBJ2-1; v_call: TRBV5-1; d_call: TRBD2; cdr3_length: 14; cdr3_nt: TGCGCCAGCAGCGGGACTAGAGGGCACAATGAGCAGTTCTTC; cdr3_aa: CASSGTRGHNEQFF
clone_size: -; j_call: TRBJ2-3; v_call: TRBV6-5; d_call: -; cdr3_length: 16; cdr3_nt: TGTGCCAGCAGTTACACTGGGACGCCGGGCACAGATACGCAGTATTTT; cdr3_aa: CASSYTGTPGTDTQYF
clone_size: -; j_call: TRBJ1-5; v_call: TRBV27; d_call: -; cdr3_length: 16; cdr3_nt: TGTGCCAGCAGTTTTTCTCGAGCCGCGGGAGATCAGCCCCAGCATTTT; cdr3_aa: CASSFSRAAGDQPQHF
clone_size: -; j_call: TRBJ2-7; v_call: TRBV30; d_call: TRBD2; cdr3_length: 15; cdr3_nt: TGTGCCTGGAGTGGATCCGGGACTATGTCCTACGAGCAGTACTTC; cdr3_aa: CAWSGSGTMSYEQYF
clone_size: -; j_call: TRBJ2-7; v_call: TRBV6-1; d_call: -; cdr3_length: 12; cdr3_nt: TGTGCCAGCAGACAGGCGAGCTACGAGCAGTACTTC; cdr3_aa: CASRQASYEQYF
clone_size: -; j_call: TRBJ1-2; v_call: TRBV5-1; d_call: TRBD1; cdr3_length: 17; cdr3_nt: TGCGCCAGCAGCCTCCGTTCGGACAGGGGGTATAACTATGGCTACACCTTC; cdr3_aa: CASSLRSDRGYNYGYTF
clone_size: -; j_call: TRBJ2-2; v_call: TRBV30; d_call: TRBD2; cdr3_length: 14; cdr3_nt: TGTGCCTGGATCGCGGGGGAGTCGGCCGGGGAGCTGTTTTTT; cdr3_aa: CAWIAGESAGELFF
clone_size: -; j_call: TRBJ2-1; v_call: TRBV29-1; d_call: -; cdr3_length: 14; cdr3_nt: TGCAGCGTTGAAGATAGCGGATGGTACAATGAGCAGTTCTTC; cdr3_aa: CSVEDSGWYNEQFF
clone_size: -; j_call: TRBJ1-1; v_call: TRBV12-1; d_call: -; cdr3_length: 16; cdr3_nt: TGTGCCAGCATCACCGCCCGGGGGGTCCAGGACACTGAAGCTTTCTTT; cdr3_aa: CASITARGVQDTEAFF